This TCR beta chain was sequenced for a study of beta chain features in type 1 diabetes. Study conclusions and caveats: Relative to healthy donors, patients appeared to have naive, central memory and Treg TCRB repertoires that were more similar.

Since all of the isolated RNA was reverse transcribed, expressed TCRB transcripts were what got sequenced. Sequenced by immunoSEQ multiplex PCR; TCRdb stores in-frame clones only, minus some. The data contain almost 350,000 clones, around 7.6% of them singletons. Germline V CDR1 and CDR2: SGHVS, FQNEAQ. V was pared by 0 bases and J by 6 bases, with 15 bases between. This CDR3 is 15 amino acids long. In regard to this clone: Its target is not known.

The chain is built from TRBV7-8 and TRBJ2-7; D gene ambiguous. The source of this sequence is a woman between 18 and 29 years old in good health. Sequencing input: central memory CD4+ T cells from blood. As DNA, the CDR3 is TGTGCCAGCAGCTTAGCGCAAGGTAACCTCGGCGAGCAGTACTTC. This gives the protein CASSLAQGNLGEQYF.